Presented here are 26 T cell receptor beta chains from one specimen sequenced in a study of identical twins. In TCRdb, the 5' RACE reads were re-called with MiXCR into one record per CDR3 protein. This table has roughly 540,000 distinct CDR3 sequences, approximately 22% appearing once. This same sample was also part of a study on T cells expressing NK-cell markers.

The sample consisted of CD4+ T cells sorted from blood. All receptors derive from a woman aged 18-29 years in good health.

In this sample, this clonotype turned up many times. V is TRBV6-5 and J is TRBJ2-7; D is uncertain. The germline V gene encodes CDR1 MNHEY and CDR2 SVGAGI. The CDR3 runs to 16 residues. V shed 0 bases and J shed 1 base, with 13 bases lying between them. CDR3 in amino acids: CASSYSMAVVSYEQYF. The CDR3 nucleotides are TGTGCCAGCAGTTACTCGATGGCAGTGGTTTCCTACGAGCAGTACTTC.

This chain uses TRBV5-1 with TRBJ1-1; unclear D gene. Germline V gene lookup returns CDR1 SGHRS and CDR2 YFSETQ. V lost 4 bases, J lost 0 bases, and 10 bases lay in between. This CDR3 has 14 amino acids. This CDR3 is CASSGVGMNTEAFF. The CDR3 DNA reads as TGCGCCAGCAGCGGGGTCGGGATGAACACTGAAGCTTTCTTT. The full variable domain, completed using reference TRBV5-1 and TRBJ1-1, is KAGVTQTPRYLIKTRGQQVTLSCSPISGHRSVSWYQQTPGQGLQFLFEYFSETQRNKGNFPGRFSGRQFSNSRSEMNVSTLELGDSALYLCASSGVGMNTEAFFGQGTRLTVV.

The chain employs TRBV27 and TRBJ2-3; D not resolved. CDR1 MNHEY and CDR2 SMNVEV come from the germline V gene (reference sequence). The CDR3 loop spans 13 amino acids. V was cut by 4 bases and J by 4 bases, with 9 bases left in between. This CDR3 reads CASSSRGADTQYF. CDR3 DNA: TGTGCCAGCAGTTCCCGTGGGGCAGATACGCAGTATTTT.

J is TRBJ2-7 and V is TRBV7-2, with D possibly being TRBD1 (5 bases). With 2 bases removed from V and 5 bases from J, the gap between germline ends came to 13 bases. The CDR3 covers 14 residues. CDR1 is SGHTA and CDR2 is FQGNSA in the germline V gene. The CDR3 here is CASSLKGPVDEQYF. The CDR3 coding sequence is TGTGCCAGCAGCTTAAAGGGGCCCGTGGACGAGCAGTACTTC.

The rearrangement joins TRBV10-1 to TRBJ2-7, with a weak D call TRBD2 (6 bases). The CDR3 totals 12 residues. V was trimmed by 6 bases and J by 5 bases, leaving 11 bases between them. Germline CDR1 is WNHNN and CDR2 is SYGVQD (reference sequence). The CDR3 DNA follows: TGCGCCAGCAGCGGCGGGACGAACGAGCAGTACTTC. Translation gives CASSGGTNEQYF.

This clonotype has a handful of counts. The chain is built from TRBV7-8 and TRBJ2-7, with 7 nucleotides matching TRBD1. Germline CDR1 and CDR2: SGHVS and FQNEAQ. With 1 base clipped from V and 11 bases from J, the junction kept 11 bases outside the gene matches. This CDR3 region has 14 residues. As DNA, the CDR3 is TGTGCCAGCAGCTTAGTCCCTCGACAGGGTCGGGAGTACTTC. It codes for CASSLVPRQGREYF.

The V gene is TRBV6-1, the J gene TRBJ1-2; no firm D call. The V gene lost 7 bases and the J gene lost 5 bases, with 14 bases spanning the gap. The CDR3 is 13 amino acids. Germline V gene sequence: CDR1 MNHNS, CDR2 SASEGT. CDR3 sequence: CASKGRRFYGYTF. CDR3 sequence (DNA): TGTGCCAGCAAAGGGAGAAGATTTTATGGCTACACCTTC.

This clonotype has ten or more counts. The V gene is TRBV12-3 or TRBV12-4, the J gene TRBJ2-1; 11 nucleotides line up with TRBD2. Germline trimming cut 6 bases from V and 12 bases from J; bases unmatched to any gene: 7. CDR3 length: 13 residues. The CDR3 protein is CASRATSGRRQFF. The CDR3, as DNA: TGTGCCAGCAGGGCCACTAGCGGGAGAAGGCAGTTCTTC.

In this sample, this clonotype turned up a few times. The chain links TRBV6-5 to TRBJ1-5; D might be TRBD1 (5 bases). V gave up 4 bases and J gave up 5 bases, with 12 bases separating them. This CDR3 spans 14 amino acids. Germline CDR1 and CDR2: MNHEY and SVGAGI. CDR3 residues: CASSSNIRDQPQHF. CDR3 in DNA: TGTGCCAGCAGTTCAAACATCAGGGATCAGCCCCAGCATTTT.

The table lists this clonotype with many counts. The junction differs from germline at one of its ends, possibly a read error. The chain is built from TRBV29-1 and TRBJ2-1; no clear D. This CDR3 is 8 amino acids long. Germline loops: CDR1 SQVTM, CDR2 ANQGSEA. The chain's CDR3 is CSVGPPVF. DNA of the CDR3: TGCAGCGTGGGCCCCCCGGTGTTC.

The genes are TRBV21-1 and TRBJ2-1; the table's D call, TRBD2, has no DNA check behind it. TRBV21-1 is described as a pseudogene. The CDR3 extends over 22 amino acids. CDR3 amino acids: CASSPEIPKSGTSGSFYNEQFF. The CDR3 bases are TGTGCCAGCAGCCCAGAAATACCGAAATCCGGGACTAGCGGGAGTTTTTACAATGAGCAGTTCTTC.

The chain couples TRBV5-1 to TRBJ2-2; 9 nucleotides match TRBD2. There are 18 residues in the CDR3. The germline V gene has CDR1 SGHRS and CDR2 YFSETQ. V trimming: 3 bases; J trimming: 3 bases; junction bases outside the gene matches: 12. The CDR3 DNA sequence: TGCGCCAGCAGCTCTTCGGGTAGCGGGGGTCTGCACACCGGGGAGCTGTTTTTT. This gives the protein CASSSSGSGGLHTGELFF.

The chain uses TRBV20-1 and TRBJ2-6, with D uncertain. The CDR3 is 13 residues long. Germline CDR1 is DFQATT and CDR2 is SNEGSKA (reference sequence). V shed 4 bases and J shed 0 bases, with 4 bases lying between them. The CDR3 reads CSAMPSGANVLTF. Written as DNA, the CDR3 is TGCAGTGCTATGCCCTCTGGGGCCAACGTCCTGACTTTC.

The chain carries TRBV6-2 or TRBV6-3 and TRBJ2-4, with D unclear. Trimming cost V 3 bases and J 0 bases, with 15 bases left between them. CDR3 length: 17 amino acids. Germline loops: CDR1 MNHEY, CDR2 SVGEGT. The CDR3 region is CASSYRANPSAKNIQYF. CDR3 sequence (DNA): TGTGCCAGCAGTTATAGAGCAAACCCTTCAGCCAAAAACATTCAGTACTTC.

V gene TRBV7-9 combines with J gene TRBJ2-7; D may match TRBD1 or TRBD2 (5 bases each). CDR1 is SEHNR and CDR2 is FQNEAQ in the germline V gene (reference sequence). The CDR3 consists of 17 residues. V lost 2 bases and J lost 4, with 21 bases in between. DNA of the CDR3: TGTGCCAGCAGCTTAAGGACACGGGGATCGGGTCGATACGAGCAGTACTTC. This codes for CASSLRTRGSGRYEQYF.

The DNA of the CDR3 is TGTGCCAGCAGTTTAATGGGGGGTGAGCAGTTCTTC. Its protein is CASSLMGGEQFF. The gene calls are TRBV12-3 or TRBV12-4 and TRBJ2-1; D might be TRBD2 (6 bases). V lost 2 bases to trimming and J lost 9 bases, with 8 bases between them. The CDR3 has 12 amino acids.

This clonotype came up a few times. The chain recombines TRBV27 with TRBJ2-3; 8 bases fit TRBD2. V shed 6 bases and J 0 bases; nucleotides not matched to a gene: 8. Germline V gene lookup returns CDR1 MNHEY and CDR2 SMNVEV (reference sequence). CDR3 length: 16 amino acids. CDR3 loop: CASRAGGQPSTDTQYF. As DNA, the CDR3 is TGTGCCAGCAGGGCGGGGGGCCAGCCGAGCACAGATACGCAGTATTTT.

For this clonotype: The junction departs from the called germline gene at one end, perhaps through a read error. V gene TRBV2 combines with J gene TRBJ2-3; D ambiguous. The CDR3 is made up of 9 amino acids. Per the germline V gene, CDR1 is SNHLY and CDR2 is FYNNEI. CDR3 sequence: CASKDTQYF. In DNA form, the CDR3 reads TGTGCCAGCAAAGATACGCAGTATTTT.

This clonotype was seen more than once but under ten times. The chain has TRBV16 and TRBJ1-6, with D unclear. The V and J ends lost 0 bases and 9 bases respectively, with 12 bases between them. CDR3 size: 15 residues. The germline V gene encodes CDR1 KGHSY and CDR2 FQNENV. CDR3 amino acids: CASSQSRVTSSPLHF. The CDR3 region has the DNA TGTGCCAGCAGCCAATCCCGGGTAACAAGTTCACCCCTCCACTTT.

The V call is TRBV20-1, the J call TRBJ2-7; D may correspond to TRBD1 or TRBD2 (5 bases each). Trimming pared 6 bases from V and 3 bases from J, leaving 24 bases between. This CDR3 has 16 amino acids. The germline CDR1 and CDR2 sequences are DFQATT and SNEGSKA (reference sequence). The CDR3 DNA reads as TGCAGTGCGATCGGGAACGTAGGGGCGAGGCGCTACGAGCAGTACTTC. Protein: CSAIGNVGARRYEQYF.

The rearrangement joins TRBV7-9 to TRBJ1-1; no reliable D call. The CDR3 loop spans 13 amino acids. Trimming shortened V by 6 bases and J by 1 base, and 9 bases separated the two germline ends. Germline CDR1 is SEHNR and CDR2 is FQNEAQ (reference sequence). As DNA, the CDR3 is TGTGCCAGCAGGCCCATTCGGAACACTGAAGCTTTCTTT. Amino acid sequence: CASRPIRNTEAFF.

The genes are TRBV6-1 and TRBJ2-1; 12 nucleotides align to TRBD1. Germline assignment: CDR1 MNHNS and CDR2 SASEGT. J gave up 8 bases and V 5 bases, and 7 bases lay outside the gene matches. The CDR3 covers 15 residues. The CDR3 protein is CASSRGQGALDEQFF. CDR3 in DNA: TGTGCCAGCAGTAGGGGACAGGGGGCATTGGATGAGCAGTTCTTC.

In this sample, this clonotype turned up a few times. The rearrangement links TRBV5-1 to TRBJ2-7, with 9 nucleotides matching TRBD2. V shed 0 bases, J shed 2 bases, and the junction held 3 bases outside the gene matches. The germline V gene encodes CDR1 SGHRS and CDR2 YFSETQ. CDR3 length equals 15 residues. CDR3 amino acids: CASSLAASGTYEQYF. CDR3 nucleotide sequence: TGCGCCAGCAGCTTGGCGGCTAGCGGGACCTACGAGCAGTACTTC.

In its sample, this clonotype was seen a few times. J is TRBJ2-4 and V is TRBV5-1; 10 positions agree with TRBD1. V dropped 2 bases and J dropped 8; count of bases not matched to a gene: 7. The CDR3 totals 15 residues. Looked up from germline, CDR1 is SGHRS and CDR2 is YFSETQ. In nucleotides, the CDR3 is TGCGCCAGCAGCTTAACAGGGACAGGGGAGGACATTCAGTACTTC. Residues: CASSLTGTGEDIQYF.

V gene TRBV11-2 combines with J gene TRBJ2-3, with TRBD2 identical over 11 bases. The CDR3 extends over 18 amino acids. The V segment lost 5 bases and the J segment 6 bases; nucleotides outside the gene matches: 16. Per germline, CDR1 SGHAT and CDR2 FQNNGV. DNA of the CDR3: TGTGCCAGCAGCCGGATCGGTGGTAGCGGGAGGGAGGGGGATACGCAGTATTTT. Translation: CASSRIGGSGREGDTQYF.

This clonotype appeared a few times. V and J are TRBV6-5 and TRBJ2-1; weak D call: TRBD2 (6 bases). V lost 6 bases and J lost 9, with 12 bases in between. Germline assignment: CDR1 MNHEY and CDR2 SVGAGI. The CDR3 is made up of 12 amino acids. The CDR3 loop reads CASRTRYGEQFF. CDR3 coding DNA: TGTGCCAGCAGGACTAGATATGGTGAGCAGTTCTTC.